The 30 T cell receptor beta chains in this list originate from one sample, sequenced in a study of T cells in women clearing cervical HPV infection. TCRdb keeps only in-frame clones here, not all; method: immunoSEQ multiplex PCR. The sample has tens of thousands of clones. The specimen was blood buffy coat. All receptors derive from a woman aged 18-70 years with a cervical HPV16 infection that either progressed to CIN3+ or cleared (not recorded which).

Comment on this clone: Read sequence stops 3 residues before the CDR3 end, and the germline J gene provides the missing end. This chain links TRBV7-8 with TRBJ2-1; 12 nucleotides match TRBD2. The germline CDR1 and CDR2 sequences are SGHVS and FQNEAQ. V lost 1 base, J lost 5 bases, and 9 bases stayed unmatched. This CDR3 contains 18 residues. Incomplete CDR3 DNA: TGTGCCAGCAGCTTAGTCGCTAGCGGGAGGGCCTTGGACAATGAG. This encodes CASSLVASGRALDNE. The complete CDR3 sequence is CASSLVASGRALDNEQFF.

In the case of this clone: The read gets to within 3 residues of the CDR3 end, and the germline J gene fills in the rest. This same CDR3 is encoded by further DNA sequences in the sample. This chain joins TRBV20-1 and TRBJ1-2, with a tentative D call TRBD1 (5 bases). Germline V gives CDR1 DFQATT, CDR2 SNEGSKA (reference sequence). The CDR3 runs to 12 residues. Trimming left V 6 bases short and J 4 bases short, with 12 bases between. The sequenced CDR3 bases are TGCAGTGCACCGGGGGAGTCCTATGGC. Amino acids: CSAPGESYG. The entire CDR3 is CSAPGESYGYTF.

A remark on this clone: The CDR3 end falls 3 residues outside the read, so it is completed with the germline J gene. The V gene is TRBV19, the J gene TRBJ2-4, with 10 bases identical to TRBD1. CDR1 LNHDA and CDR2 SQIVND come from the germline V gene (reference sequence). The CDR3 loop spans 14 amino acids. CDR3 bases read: TGTGCCAGTAGCTCAGGACAGGGGGGCTATGGT. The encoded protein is CASSSGQGGYG. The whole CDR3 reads CASSSGQGGYGQYF.

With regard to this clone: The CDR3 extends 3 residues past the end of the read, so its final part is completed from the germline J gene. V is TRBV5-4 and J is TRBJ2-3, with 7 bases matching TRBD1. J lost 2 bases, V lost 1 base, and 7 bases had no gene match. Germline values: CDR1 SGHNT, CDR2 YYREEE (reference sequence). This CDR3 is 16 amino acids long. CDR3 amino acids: CASSLSPGQNTDTQYF. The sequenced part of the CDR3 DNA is TGTGCCAGCAGCTTGTCTCCGGGACAGAACACAGATACG.

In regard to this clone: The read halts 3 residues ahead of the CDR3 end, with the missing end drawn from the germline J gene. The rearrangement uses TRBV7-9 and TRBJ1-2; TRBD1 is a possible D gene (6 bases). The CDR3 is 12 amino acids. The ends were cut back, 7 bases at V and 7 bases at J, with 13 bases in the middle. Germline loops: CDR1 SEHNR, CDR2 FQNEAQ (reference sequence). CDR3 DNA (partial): TGTGCCAGCACGCCGGGGGGCGGTGGC. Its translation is CASTPGGGG. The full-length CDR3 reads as CASTPGGGGYTF. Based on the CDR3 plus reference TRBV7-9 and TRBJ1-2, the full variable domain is DTGVSQNPRHKITKRGQNVTFRCDPISEHNRLYWYRQTLGQGPEFLTYFQNEAQLEKSRLLSDRFSAERPKGSFSTLEIQRTEQGDSAMYLCASTPGGGGYTFGSGTRLTVV.

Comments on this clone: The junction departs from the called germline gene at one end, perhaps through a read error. CDR3 region: CASSQVLGLAGDEQFF. Partial CDR3 DNA: TGCGCCAGCAGCCAAGTTTTGGGACTAGCAGGAGATGAG. V gene TRBV4-2 combines with J gene TRBJ2-1, with 9 nucleotides matching TRBD2. The CDR3 extends 3 residues past the end of the read, so its final part is completed from the germline J gene. CDR3 length: 16 residues. Per germline, CDR1 LGHNA and CDR2 YNFKEQ.

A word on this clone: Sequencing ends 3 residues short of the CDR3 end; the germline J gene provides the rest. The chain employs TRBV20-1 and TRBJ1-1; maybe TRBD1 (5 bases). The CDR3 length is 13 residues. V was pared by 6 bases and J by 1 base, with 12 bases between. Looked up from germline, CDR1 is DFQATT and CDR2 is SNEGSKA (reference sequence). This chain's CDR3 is CSASRQTNTEAFF. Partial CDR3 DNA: TGCAGTGCGTCAAGACAGACGAACACTGAA.

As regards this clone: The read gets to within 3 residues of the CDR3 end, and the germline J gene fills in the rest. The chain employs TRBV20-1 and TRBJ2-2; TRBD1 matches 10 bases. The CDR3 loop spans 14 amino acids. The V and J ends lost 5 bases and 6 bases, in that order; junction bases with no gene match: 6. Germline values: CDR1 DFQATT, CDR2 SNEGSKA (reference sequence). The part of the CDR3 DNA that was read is TGCAGTGCTTCTCCCGGGACAGGGGCCGGGGAG. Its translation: CSASPGTGAGE. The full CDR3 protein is CSASPGTGAGELFF.

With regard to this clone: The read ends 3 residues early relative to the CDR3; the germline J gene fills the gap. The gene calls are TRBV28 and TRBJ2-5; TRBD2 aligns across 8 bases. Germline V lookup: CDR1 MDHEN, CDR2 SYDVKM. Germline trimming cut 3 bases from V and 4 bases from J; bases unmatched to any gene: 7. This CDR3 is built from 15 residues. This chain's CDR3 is CASSFEAGALETQYF. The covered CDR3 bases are TGTGCCAGCAGTTTTGAAGCGGGAGCCCTAGAGACC.

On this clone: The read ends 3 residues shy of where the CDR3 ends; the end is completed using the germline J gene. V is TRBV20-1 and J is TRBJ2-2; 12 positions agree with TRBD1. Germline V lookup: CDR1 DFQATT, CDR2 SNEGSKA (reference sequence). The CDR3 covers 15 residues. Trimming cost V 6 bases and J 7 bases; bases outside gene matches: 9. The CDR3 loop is CSALPGQGAFGELFF. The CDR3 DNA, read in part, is TGCAGTGCCTTGCCGGGACAGGGGGCCTTCGGGGAG.

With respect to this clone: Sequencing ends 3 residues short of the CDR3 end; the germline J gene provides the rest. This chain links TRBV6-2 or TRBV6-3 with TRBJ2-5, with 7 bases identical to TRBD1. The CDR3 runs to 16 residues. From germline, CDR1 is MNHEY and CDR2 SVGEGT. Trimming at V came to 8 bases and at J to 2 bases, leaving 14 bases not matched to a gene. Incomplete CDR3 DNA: TGTGCCAGCTCGGGACAGAAAAAGAGGGAACAAGAGACC. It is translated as CASSGQKKREQET. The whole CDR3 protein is CASSGQKKREQETQYF.

CDR3 amino acids: CASSLQGAGTEAFF. CDR3 DNA (partial): TGTGCCAGCAGCTTACAGGGGGCGGGCACTGAA. The rearrangement uses TRBV11-3 and TRBJ1-1; TRBD1 agrees at 8 bases. The CDR3 is cut off 3 residues early in the read; its end comes from the germline J gene. This CDR3 is 14 amino acids long. V dropped 2 bases and J dropped 4; count of bases not matched to a gene: 3. Per the germline V gene, CDR1 is SGHNT and CDR2 is YENEEA.

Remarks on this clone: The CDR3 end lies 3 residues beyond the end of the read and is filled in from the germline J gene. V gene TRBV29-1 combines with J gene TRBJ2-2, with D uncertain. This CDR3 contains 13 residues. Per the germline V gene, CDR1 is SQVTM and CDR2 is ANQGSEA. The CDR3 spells CSVETATNEKLFF. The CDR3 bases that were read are TGCAGCGTCGAGACGGCAACTAATGAAAAG.

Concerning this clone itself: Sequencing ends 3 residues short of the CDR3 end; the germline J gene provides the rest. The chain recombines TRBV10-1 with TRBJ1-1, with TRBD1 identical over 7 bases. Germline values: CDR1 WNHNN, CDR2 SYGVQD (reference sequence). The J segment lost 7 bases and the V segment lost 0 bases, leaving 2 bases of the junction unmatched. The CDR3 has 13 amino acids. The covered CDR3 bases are TGCGCCAGCAGTGAGTCCGGGACAGATGAA. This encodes CASSESGTDE. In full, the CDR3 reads CASSESGTDEAFF.

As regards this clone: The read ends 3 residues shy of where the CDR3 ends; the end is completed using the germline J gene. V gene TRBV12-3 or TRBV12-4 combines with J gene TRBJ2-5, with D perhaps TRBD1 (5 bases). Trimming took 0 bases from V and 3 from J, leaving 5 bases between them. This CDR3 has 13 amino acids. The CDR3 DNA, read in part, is TGTGCCAGCAGTTTAGCCAGGGAAGAGACC. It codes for CASSLAREET. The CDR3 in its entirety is CASSLAREETQYF.

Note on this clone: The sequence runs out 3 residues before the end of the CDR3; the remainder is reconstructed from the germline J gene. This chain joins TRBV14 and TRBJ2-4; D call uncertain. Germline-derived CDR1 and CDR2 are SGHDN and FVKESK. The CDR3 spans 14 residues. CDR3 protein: CASSQDTVQETQYF. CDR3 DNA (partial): TGTGCCAGCAGCCAAGATACAGTCCAAGAGACT.

CDR3 DNA (partial): TGTGCCATCAGTGAGTCAAGGGGAAGTTGGGAGACC. The encoded protein is CAISESRGSWET. The CDR3 as a whole reads CAISESRGSWETQYF. The chain links TRBV10-3 to TRBJ2-5, with D perhaps TRBD1 (5 bases). The read ends 3 residues shy of where the CDR3 ends; the end is completed using the germline J gene. CDR1 and CDR2 (germline): ENHRY, SYGVKD. The ends were cut back, 0 bases at V and 5 bases at J, with 13 bases in the middle. This CDR3 region has 15 residues.

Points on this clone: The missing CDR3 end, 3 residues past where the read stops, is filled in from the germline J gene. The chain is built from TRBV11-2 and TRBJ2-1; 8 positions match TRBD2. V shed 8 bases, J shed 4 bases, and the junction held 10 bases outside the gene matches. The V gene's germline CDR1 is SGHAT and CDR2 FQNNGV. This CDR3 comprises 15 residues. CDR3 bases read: TGTGCCAGCGAGGGGTTAGCGGGAATATACAATGAG. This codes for CASEGLAGIYNE. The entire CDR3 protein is CASEGLAGIYNEQFF.

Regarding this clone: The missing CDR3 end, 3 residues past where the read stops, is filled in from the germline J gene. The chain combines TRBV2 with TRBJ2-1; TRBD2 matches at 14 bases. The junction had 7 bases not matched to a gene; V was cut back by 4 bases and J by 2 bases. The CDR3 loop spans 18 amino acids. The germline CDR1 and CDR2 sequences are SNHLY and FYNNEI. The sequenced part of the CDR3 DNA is TGTGCCAGCAGTGGTACTGGACTAGCGGGAGGCCCCTACAATGAG. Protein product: CASSGTGLAGGPYNE. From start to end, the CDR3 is CASSGTGLAGGPYNEQFF.

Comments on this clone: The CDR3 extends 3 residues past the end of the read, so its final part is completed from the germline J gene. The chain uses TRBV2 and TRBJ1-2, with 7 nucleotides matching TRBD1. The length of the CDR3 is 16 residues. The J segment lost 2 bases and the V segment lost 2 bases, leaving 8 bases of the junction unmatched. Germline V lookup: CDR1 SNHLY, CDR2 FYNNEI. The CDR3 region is CASSELGQTINYGYTF. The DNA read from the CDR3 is TGTGCCAGCAGTGAATTGGGACAGACTATAAACTATGGC.

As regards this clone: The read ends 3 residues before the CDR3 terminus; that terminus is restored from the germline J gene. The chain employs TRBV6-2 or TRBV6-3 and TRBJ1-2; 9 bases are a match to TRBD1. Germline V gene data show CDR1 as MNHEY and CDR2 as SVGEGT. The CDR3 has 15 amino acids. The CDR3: CASSYLGQGPYDYTF. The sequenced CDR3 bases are TGTGCCAGCAGTTATCTGGGACAGGGTCCCTACGAC.

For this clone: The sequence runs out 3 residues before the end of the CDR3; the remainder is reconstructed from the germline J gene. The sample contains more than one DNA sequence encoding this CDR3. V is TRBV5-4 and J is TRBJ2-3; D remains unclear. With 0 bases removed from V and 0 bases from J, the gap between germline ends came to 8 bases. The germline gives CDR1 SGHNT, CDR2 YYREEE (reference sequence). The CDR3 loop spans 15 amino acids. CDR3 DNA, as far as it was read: TGTGCCAGCAGCTTGGAAGCGATCAGCACAGATACG. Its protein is CASSLEAISTDT. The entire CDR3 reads CASSLEAISTDTQYF.

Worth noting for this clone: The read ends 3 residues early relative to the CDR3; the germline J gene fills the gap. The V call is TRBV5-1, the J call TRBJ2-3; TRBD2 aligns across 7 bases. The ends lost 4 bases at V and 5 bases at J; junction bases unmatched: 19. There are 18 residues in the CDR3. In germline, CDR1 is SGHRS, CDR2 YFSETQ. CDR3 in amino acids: CASSGSPEAGARRDTQYF. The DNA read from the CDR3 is TGCGCCAGCAGCGGATCTCCTGAGGCGGGAGCTCGTAGAGATACG.

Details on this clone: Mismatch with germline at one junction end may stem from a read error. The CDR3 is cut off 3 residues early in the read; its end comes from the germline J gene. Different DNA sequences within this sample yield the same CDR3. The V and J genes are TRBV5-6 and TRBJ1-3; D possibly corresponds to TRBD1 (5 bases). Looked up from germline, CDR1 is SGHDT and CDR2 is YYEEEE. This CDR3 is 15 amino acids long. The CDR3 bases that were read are TGTGCCAGCAGACCCCAGGACAACTCTGGAAACACA. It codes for CASRPQDNSGNT. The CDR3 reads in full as CASRPQDNSGNTIYF. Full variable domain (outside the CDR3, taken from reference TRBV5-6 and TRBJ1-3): DAGVTQSPTHLIKTRGQQVTLRCSPKSGHDTVSWYQQALGQGPQFIFQYYEEEERQRGNFPDRFSGHQFPNYSSELNVNALLLGDSALYLCASRPQDNSGNTIYFGEGSWLTVV.

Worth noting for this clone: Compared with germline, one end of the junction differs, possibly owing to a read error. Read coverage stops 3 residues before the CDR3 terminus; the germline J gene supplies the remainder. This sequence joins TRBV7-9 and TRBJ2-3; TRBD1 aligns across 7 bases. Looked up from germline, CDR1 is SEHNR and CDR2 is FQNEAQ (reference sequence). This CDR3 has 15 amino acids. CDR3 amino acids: CASSLDKAGTATQYF. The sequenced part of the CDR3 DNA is TGTGCCAGCAGCTTAGATAAGGCTGGGACAGCTACG.

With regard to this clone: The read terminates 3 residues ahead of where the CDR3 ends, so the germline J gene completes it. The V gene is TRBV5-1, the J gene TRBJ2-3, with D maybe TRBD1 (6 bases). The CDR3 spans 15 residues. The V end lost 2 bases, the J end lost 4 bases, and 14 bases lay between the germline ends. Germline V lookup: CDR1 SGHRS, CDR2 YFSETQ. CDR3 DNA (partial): TGCGCCAGCAGCTTTACAGGGCTTTATCCAGATACG. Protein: CASSFTGLYPDT. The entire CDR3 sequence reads CASSFTGLYPDTQYF.

Partial CDR3 DNA: TGTGCCAGCAGCTTAGGTACTAGCGGGAGTCAAGAGACG. Its protein is CASSLGTSGSQET. The CDR3 reads in full as CASSLGTSGSQETQYF. The chain is built from TRBV7-7 and TRBJ2-3, with 11 bases matching TRBD2. The missing CDR3 end, 3 residues past where the read stops, is filled in from the germline J gene. Germline CDR1 is SSHAT and CDR2 is FNYEAQ (reference sequence). This CDR3 comprises 16 residues.

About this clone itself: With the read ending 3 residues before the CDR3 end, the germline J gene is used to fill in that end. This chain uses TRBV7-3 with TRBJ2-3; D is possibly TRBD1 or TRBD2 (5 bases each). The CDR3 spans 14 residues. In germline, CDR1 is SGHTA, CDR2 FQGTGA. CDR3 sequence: CASSRPGRGETQYF. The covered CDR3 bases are TGTGCCAGCAGCAGACCGGGAAGAGGGGAGACG.

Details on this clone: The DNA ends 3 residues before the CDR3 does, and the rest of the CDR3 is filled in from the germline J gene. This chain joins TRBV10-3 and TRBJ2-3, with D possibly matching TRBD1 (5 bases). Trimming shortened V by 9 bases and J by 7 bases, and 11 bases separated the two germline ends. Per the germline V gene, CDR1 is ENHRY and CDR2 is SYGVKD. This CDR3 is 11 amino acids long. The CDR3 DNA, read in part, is TGTGCCATAGGCAGGGATTATACG. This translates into CAIGRDYT. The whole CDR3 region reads CAIGRDYTQYF.

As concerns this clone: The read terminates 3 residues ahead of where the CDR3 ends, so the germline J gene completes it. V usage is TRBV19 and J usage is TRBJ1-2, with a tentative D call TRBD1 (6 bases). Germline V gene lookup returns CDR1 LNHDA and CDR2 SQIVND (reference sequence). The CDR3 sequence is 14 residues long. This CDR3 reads CASSIGGAADTYTF. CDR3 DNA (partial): TGTGCCAGTAGTATCGGGGGGGCCGCAGATACC.